A selection of T cell receptor beta chains follows, all from one sample in a study of vaccination and CD4 T cells after COVID-19. What these receptors recognize is not known. Using its own MiXCR run on the PCR reads, TCRdb lists one record per CDR3 protein. The sample carries about 24,000 distinct CDR3 sequences, around 42% recorded once. The input for sequencing was CD4+ T cells from blood, cultured in vitro, taken about 7 months after SARS-CoV-2 vaccination. Receptor source: a human donor who had recovered from COVID-19. The CDR3 runs from the conserved cysteine through the conserved F or W. D genes are given only for firm matches. The size of a clone is reported for some rows only, either as once, few or many, or as a class for expanded clones.

D gene	clone size	J gene	V gene	CDR3 protein	CDR3 DNA
TRBD2	NA	TRBJ2-7	TRBV6-5	CASSYSIGTSGYEQYF	TGTGCCAGCAGTTACTCGATAGGGACTAGCGGTTACGAGCAGTACTTC
NA	few	TRBJ1-5	TRBV20-1	CSARDPGSNQPQHF	TGCAGTGCTAGAGATCCGGGAAGCAATCAGCCCCAGCATTTT
NA	NA	TRBJ2-5	TRBV4-2	CASSQVLRQRQETQYF	TGTGCCAGCAGCCAAGTTTTAAGGCAGAGACAAGAGACCCAGTACTTC
TRBD2	NA	TRBJ2-7	TRBV7-2	CASSPTRAGVYEQYF	TGTGCCAGCAGCCCGACCCGGGCGGGAGTCTACGAGCAGTACTTC
TRBD2	NA	TRBJ2-5	TRBV28	CASRPSLAGGSETQYF	TGTGCCAGCAGGCCTTCACTAGCGGGAGGATCTGAGACCCAGTACTTC
NA	NA	TRBJ2-3	TRBV5-4	CASSFTESTDTQYF	TGTGCCAGCAGCTTTACGGAAAGCACAGATACGCAGTATTTT
TRBD2	NA	TRBJ2-7	TRBV5-6	CASSLGLRYEQYF	TGTGCCAGCAGCCTGGGACTACGCTACGAGCAGTACTTC
NA	once	TRBJ2-7	TRBV20-1	CSARGREVAGYEQYF	TGCAGTGCTAGGGGGCGGGAAGTAGCCGGTTACGAGCAGTACTTC
NA	few	TRBJ1-1	TRBV6-5	CASSYSSPREAFF	TGTGCCAGCAGTTACTCCTCTCCCAGGGAAGCTTTCTTT
NA	NA	TRBJ2-1	TRBV20-1	CSVPIPPSSYNEQFF	TGCAGTGTCCCGATACCCCCGAGCTCCTACAATGAGCAGTTCTTC
NA	NA	TRBJ1-1	TRBV6-2/TRBV6-3	CASSYTVNTEAFF	TGTGCCAGCAGTTACACAGTGAACACTGAAGCTTTCTTT
TRBD2	NA	TRBJ2-7	TRBV15	CATSRDREGPDEQYF	TGTGCCACCAGCAGAGATCGGGAGGGGCCGGACGAGCAGTACTTC
TRBD2	once	TRBJ2-2	TRBV6-4	CASSDSREGTGELFF	TGTGCCAGCAGTGACTCGAGGGAGGGCACCGGGGAGCTGTTTTTT
TRBD1	NA	TRBJ2-7	TRBV7-2	CASSFDRGDDEQYF	TGTGCCAGCAGCTTCGACAGGGGTGATGACGAGCAGTACTTC
TRBD2	few	TRBJ2-5	TRBV7-3	CASSSQGLAGSRETQYF	TGTGCCAGCAGCTCACAAGGACTAGCGGGATCACGGGAGACCCAGTACTTC
NA	NA	TRBJ2-3	TRBV7-3	CASSLTGLDTQYF	TGTGCCAGCAGCTTAACCGGGTTAGATACGCAGTATTTT